This T cell receptor beta chain was sequenced during a study of tumor and adjacent non-tumor tissue in lung cancer. TCRbeta libraries were built with three rounds of nested PCR, modified from ARM-PCR. TCRdb re-called the multiplex PCR reads through MiXCR, storing one row per CDR3 protein. The data contain tens of thousands of distinct CDR3 sequences, roughly two thirds of them seen just once; the ten biggest clones take up 15% to 20%. The trim removed 8 bases at V and 8 bases at J, leaving 6 bases unmatched. The CDR3 has 12 amino acids. Germline V gives CDR1 SGHAT, CDR2 FQNNGV. RNA was extracted from bulk tissue without any cell sorting. More than 3 cm separated this lung sample from the edge of the tumor.

This chain connects TRBV11-2 to TRBJ2-3; 8 bases align to TRBD2. Source material: distant non-tumor lung tissue. The receptor was isolated from a woman between 40 and 55 years old with non-small cell lung cancer. CDR3 residues: CASGPGLGTQYF. The DNA for the CDR3 is TGTGCCAGCGGCCCGGGACTAGGTACGCAGTATTTT.